A single sample gave rise to the 26 T cell receptor beta chains below, sequenced in a study of CD8 T cells in ankylosing spondylitis. Study findings and constraints: Typical of ankylosing spondylitis blood, it appeared, was a TCR beta motif of eight highly homologous variants.

No antigen has been identified for these receptors. TCRdb reprocessed the 5' RACE reads via MiXCR and lists one record per CDR3 protein. This table has 500,000 to 650,000 distinct CDR3 sequences, roughly 5% appearing once. The sequenced sample consisted of blood, either unsorted or a sorted T cell fraction (not recorded which). The receptors here all came from a male donor with ankylosing spondylitis.

This clonotype was recorded many times. The V call is TRBV28, the J call TRBJ2-3, with D unclear. V was trimmed by 3 bases and J by 2 bases, leaving 6 bases between them. In germline, CDR1 is MDHEN, CDR2 SYDVKM. The CDR3 runs to 13 residues. CDR3 nucleotide sequence: TGTGCCAGCAGTTTTCCGGTCACAGATACGCAGTATTTT. It specifies CASSFPVTDTQYF.

The rearrangement links TRBV7-8 to TRBJ2-5, with D perhaps matching TRBD2 (6 bases). CDR1 and CDR2 (germline): SGHVS, FQNEAQ. V was pared by 2 bases and J by 9 bases, with 22 bases between. The CDR3 is 16 residues long. The CDR3 sequence: CASSLFTLGTLGSQYF. CDR3 DNA sequence: TGTGCCAGCAGCTTATTCACCCTGGGGACTCTGGGCTCCCAGTACTTC.

This clonotype showed up many times. The V call is TRBV7-2, the J call TRBJ2-7; 12 bases agree with TRBD2. Germline loops: CDR1 SGHTA, CDR2 FQGNSA. The CDR3 runs to 14 residues. J lost 7 bases, V lost 1 base, and 2 bases had no gene match. CDR3 in DNA: TGTGCCAGCAGCTTAGAAGGGACTAGCGGGGAGCAGTACTTC. Amino acids: CASSLEGTSGEQYF.

This clonotype was observed a few times. The rearrangement links TRBV10-3 to TRBJ2-2; D not resolved. V was trimmed by 5 bases and J by 4 bases, leaving 8 bases between them. Germline CDR1 is ENHRY and CDR2 is SYGVKD. CDR3 length equals 13 residues. In DNA form, the CDR3 reads TGTGCCATCAGTCCCAAGGGCACCGGGGAGCTGTTTTTT. Protein sequence: CAISPKGTGELFF.

The sample holds many counts of this clonotype. The chain employs TRBV7-9 and TRBJ1-1; D uncertain. Germline CDR1 is SEHNR and CDR2 is FQNEAQ (reference sequence). The germline V and J ends were trimmed by 7 bases and 1 base, with 10 bases remaining between them. The CDR3 has 13 residues. The CDR3 reads CASTSQSNTEAFF. The CDR3 bases are TGTGCCAGCACCTCACAGTCGAACACTGAAGCTTTCTTT.

At least ten counts were recorded for this clonotype. The chain joins TRBV7-2 to TRBJ2-7; tentative D call: TRBD2 (5 bases). Germline CDR1 and CDR2: SGHTA and FQGNSA. This CDR3 is 14 amino acids long. V dropped 5 bases and J dropped 4 bases, with 15 bases sitting between them. CDR3 sequence: CASSPTGYGYEQYF. The DNA of the CDR3 is TGTGCCAGCAGCCCCACGGGGTACGGGTACGAGCAGTACTTC.

This clonotype was detected ten times or more. The chain carries TRBV4-3 and TRBJ1-6, with D maybe TRBD1 (6 bases). Trimming removed 0 bases at V and 16 bases at J, with 16 bases between. Per the germline V gene, CDR1 is LGHNA and CDR2 is YSLEER. The CDR3 totals 14 residues. The CDR3 region has the DNA TGCGCCAGCAGCCAAGATGCAGGGGTGAAGATGCTCCACTTT. This codes for CASSQDAGVKMLHF.

Ten or more counts support this clonotype. V gene TRBV5-1 combines with J gene TRBJ1-1; 7 nucleotides line up with TRBD1. The junction had 2 bases not matched to a gene; V was cut back by 3 bases and J by 0 bases. CDR3 size: 14 residues. Germline V lookup: CDR1 SGHRS, CDR2 YFSETQ. The CDR3 DNA is TGCGCCAGCAGCTGGGACAGCTTGAACACTGAAGCTTTCTTT. Protein product: CASSWDSLNTEAFF.

In this sample, this clonotype turned up many times. The chain employs TRBV28 and TRBJ1-1, with a possible D match to TRBD1 (5 bases). The CDR3 sequence is 15 residues long. Germline loops: CDR1 MDHEN, CDR2 SYDVKM. Trimming left V 11 bases short and J 4 bases short, with 23 bases between. The CDR3 here is CAATPPGLLGTEAFF. The CDR3 bases are TGTGCCGCAACACCCCCGGGACTCCTCGGCACTGAAGCTTTCTTT.

There are many counts of this clonotype. The genes are TRBV20-1 and TRBJ2-3, with D uncertain. V was shortened by 0 bases and J by 0 bases, with 10 bases between the two germline ends. The germline V gene encodes CDR1 DFQATT and CDR2 SNEGSKA (reference sequence). The CDR3 extends over 15 amino acids. The CDR3 loop reads CSARDLGSSTDTQYF. CDR3 DNA: TGCAGTGCTAGAGATTTGGGGTCTAGCACAGATACGCAGTATTTT.

This clonotype was recorded many times. This sequence joins TRBV4-3 and TRBJ2-3; perhaps D is TRBD1 or TRBD2 (6 bases each). Germline CDR1 LGHNA, CDR2 YSLEER. This CDR3 is built from 13 residues. V was trimmed by 5 bases and J by 5 bases, leaving 11 bases between them. The CDR3 coding sequence is TGCGCCAGCAGCTGGGGGCGGGGAGATACGCAGTATTTT. Its protein is CASSWGRGDTQYF.

This clonotype was counted ten times or more. The rearrangement links TRBV7-3 to TRBJ2-2; TRBD1 aligns across 7 bases. The CDR3 spans 16 residues. V was clipped by 5 bases and J by 1 base; unmatched bases: 7. Looked up from germline, CDR1 is SGHTA and CDR2 is FQGTGA. As DNA, the CDR3 is TGTGCCAGCAGCCCCCGGACAGGATTGAACACCGGGGAGCTGTTTTTT. Translating it yields CASSPRTGLNTGELFF.

This clonotype was seen ten or more times. The V and J genes are TRBV12-3 or TRBV12-4 and TRBJ2-3; unclear D gene. The CDR3 contains 13 residues. Trimming pared 1 base from V and 2 bases from J, leaving 4 bases between. CDR3 DNA sequence: TGTGCCAGCAGTTTAGATCACACAGATACGCAGTATTTT. This sequence encodes CASSLDHTDTQYF.

At least ten counts were recorded for this clonotype. A junction boundary mismatches the germline segment, possibly from a read error. The CDR3 sequence is CASSPLTGNTGELFF. As DNA, the CDR3 is TGTGCTAGCAGCCCCCTCACGGGAAACACCGGGGAGCTGTTTTTT. J is TRBJ2-2 and V is TRBV7-7, with a weak D call TRBD2 (5 bases). Germline V gene lookup returns CDR1 SSHAT and CDR2 FNYEAQ (reference sequence). There are 15 residues in the CDR3.

CDR3 coding DNA: TGCGCCAGCAGCCTAGCGGGGGGGCCCAATGAGCAGTTCTTC. Its translation is CASSLAGGPNEQFF. The J gene is TRBJ2-1, the V gene TRBV5-1; the match to TRBD2 covers 12 bases. Germline V gene data show CDR1 as SGHRS and CDR2 as YFSETQ. V gave up 4 bases and J gave up 6 bases; unmatched junction bases: 2. There are 14 residues in the CDR3. The full variable domain, its missing parts supplied by reference TRBV5-1 and TRBJ2-1, is KAGVTQTPRYLIKTRGQQVTLSCSPISGHRSVSWYQQTPGQGLQFLFEYFSETQRNKGNFPGRFSGRQFSNSRSEMNVSTLELGDSALYLCASSLAGGPNEQFFGPGTRLTVL.

In this sample, this clonotype turned up many times. CDR3 nucleotides: TGTGCCAGCAGCTTAGTGGGGGGAGGTCAGCCCCAGCATTTT. As protein: CASSLVGGGQPQHF. The rearrangement links TRBV7-9 to TRBJ1-5; TRBD1 might be the D (5 bases). Trimming removed 1 base at V and 6 bases at J, with 10 bases between. Germline values: CDR1 SEHNR, CDR2 FQNEAQ (reference sequence). CDR3 length equals 14 residues.

In this sample, this clonotype turned up many times. V is TRBV29-1 and J is TRBJ2-1, with a tentative D call TRBD2 (6 bases). This CDR3 is built from 13 residues. With 6 bases removed from V and 3 bases from J, the gap between germline ends came to 12 bases. Germline-derived CDR1 and CDR2 are SQVTM and ANQGSEA. CDR3 in amino acids: CSVGGLGYNEQFF. DNA of the CDR3: TGCAGCGTGGGGGGACTGGGCTACAATGAGCAGTTCTTC.

As to this clonotype: The junction differs from germline at one of its ends, possibly a read error. The CDR3 sequence: CASSLSFNQPRHF. The CDR3 nucleotides read TGTGCCAGCAGCTTAAGTTTCAATCAGCCCCGGCATTTT. The chain joins TRBV7-8 to TRBJ1-5; unclear D gene. The germline V gene has CDR1 SGHVS and CDR2 FQNEAQ. This CDR3 has 13 residues. Drawing the rest from reference TRBV7-8 and TRBJ1-5, the complete variable domain is GAGVSQSPRYKVAKRGQDVALRCDPISGHVSLFWYQQALGQGPEFLTYFQNEAQLDKSGLPSDRFFAERPEGSVSTLKIQRTQQEDSAVYLCASSLSFNQPRHFGDGTRLSIL.

The sample holds many counts of this clonotype. The chain recombines TRBV20-1 with TRBJ2-5; no firm D call. V was trimmed by 7 bases and J by 4 bases, leaving 13 bases between them. Germline V gene data show CDR1 as DFQATT and CDR2 as SNEGSKA (reference sequence). This CDR3 contains 12 residues. CDR3 sequence: CSVTLVGETQYF. For the CDR3, the DNA is TGCAGTGTCACCCTAGTGGGAGAGACCCAGTACTTC.

This clonotype has just a few counts. A read error may account for a junction end that differs from germline. The J gene is TRBJ2-5, the V gene TRBV20-1, with 12 bases identical to TRBD2. The CDR3 totals 16 residues. Per germline, CDR1 DFQATT and CDR2 SNEGSKA (reference sequence). The CDR3, as DNA: TGCTGTGCTCTCAGACTAGCGGGAGACCCGAGGGAGACCCAGTACTTC. This codes for CCALRLAGDPRETQYF.

This rearrangement joins TRBV9 to TRBJ1-1; 8 bases agree with TRBD1. Germline CDR1 and CDR2: SGDLS and YYNGEE. The ends lost 6 bases at V and 1 base at J; junction bases unmatched: 5. This CDR3 region has 14 residues. CDR3 amino acids: CASTPGGRNTEAFF. CDR3 coding DNA: TGTGCCAGCACTCCAGGGGGCCGGAACACTGAAGCTTTCTTT. Full variable domain (outside the CDR3, taken from reference TRBV9 and TRBJ1-1): DSGVTQTPKHLITATGQRVTLRCSPRSGDLSVYWYQQSLDQGLQFLIQYYNGEERAKGNILERFSAQQFPDLHSELNLSSLELGDSALYFCASTPGGRNTEAFFGQGTRLTVV.

The chain couples TRBV6-6 to TRBJ1-2, with D maybe TRBD1 (6 bases). The germline V gene has CDR1 MNHNY and CDR2 SVGAGI (reference sequence). V lost 1 base and J 8 bases, leaving 8 bases between the germline ends. The CDR3 loop spans 12 amino acids. The CDR3 loop reads CASSYLGAGYTF. The CDR3 DNA reads TGTGCCAGCAGTTACTTGGGGGCCGGCTACACCTTC.

This clonotype was recorded many times. This chain links TRBV28 with TRBJ1-2; D might be TRBD1 (5 bases). Germline V gene sequence: CDR1 MDHEN, CDR2 SYDVKM. The CDR3 runs 14 residues. Trimming left V 7 bases short and J 3 bases short, with 15 bases between. The CDR3 protein is CASMTRERYYGYTF. CDR3 sequence (DNA): TGTGCCAGCATGACCAGGGAGAGGTACTATGGCTACACCTTC.

This clonotype was seen at least ten times. The gene calls are TRBV7-9 and TRBJ2-7; 9 positions match TRBD1. The CDR3 totals 16 residues. Germline V lookup: CDR1 SEHNR, CDR2 FQNEAQ (reference sequence). V lost 2 bases and J lost 4; bases outside the gene matches: 9. The CDR3 region is CASSLSLGQGPYEQYF. CDR3 DNA sequence: TGTGCCAGCAGCTTAAGTCTAGGACAGGGGCCTTACGAGCAGTACTTC. The whole variable domain, remainder taken from reference TRBV7-9 and TRBJ2-7, is DTGVSQNPRHKITKRGQNVTFRCDPISEHNRLYWYRQTLGQGPEFLTYFQNEAQLEKSRLLSDRFSAERPKGSFSTLEIQRTEQGDSAMYLCASSLSLGQGPYEQYFGPGTRLTVT.

This clonotype was seen many times. The rearrangement uses TRBV7-9 and TRBJ2-5; no firm D call. The CDR3 has 13 amino acids. V was shortened by 5 bases and J by 7 bases, with 14 bases between the two germline ends. CDR1 is SEHNR and CDR2 is FQNEAQ in the germline V gene (reference sequence). The DNA of the CDR3 is TGTGCCAGCAGCGATTCCCAGGTCGGGACCCAGTACTTC. Protein product: CASSDSQVGTQYF.

There are many counts of this clonotype. This chain uses TRBV5-1 with TRBJ2-3; 9 nucleotides align to TRBD2. Germline CDR1 and CDR2: SGHRS and YFSETQ. V was clipped by 3 bases and J by 3 bases; unmatched bases: 2. The CDR3 sequence is 14 residues long. CDR3 sequence reads: CASSWSGRTDTQYF. The CDR3 DNA reads as TGCGCCAGCAGCTGGAGCGGGAGGACAGATACGCAGTATTTT.